The 15 T cell receptor beta chains below come from one sample, sequenced in a study of Ad26.COV2.S vaccination and SARS-CoV-2 variants. TCRdb keeps only in-frame clones here, not all; method: immunoSEQ multiplex PCR. The data show about 320,000 clones, roughly 86% seen once. The treatment is: 15 to 20 received Ad26.COV2.S at low or high dose, single or two shots; five or six received placebo; per-sample allocation not given. Each sample was drawn 63 days after the first injection (of vaccine or placebo). Here the sequenced sample was peripheral blood, taken in a trial of Ad26.COV2.S vaccine versus placebo. All receptors derive from a person aged 18 to 59 who received the Ad26.COV2.S COVID-19 vaccine or a placebo.

V gene TRBV24-1 combines with J gene TRBJ2-2, with D tentatively TRBD2 (5 bases). The CDR3 covers 15 residues. Trimming removed 2 bases at V and 4 bases at J, with 10 bases between. Per germline, CDR1 KGHDR and CDR2 SFDVKD. The CDR3 sequence: CATSDSRRGTGELFF. CDR3 nucleotide sequence: TGTGCCACCAGTGATTCGAGACGGGGCACCGGGGAGCTGTTTTTT.

The CDR3 DNA follows: TGTGCCAGCAGCGTCTCCGCCGGGACAGGGGTTCACGAGCAGTACTTC. Its protein product is CASSVSAGTGVHEQYF. The chain joins TRBV9 to TRBJ2-7; 10 bases fit TRBD1. From germline, CDR1 is SGDLS and CDR2 YYNGEE. With V trimmed by 2 bases and J by 5 bases, 10 bases remained unmatched. The CDR3 has 16 residues.

V usage is TRBV27 and J usage is TRBJ2-3; 8 bases are a match to TRBD2. The germline V gene has CDR1 MNHEY and CDR2 SMNVEV (reference sequence). The CDR3 length is 14 residues. Trimming cost V 8 bases and J 4 bases; bases outside gene matches: 8. The CDR3 region is CASRGLADADTQYF. CDR3 DNA sequence: TGTGCCAGCCGTGGACTAGCCGACGCAGATACGCAGTATTTT.

This rearrangement joins TRBV4-3 to TRBJ2-2, with 13 bases matching TRBD2. V was pared by 0 bases and J by 1 base, with 8 bases of the junction left unmatched. Germline CDR1 LGHNA, CDR2 YSLEER. CDR3 length equals 20 residues. The CDR3 sequence is CASSQDLPGLAGENTGELFF. Here the CDR3 DNA reads TGCGCCAGCAGCCAAGATCTCCCTGGACTAGCGGGGGAGAACACCGGGGAGCTGTTTTTT.

The CDR3 region has the DNA TGTGCCAGCAGCTTAACGACAGTGTTCACCGGGGAGCTGTTTTTT. It codes for CASSLTTVFTGELFF. The chain has TRBV7-3 and TRBJ2-2, with a possible D match to TRBD1 (5 bases). V was clipped by 0 bases and J by 4 bases, with 9 bases between them. Looked up from germline, CDR1 is SGHTA and CDR2 is FQGTGA. CDR3 length equals 15 residues.

The chain uses TRBV19 and TRBJ1-2; no clear D. In germline, CDR1 is LNHDA, CDR2 SQIVND (reference sequence). The CDR3 extends over 14 amino acids. Deletions cut 3 bases from V and 4 bases from J, with 12 bases between. CDR3 protein: CASSISSYSYGYTF. For the CDR3, the DNA is TGTGCCAGTAGTATCTCGTCATACTCCTATGGCTACACCTTC.

The chain joins TRBV6-2 or TRBV6-3 to TRBJ1-5, with TRBD1 identical over 9 bases. CDR1 and CDR2 from the germline V gene are MNHEY and SVGEGT. The length of the CDR3 is 17 residues. V dropped 0 bases and J dropped 4; count of bases not matched to a gene: 7. The chain's CDR3 is CASSYSGTGGRNQPQHF. The CDR3 nucleotides are TGTGCCAGCAGTTACTCTGGTACAGGGGGCAGGAATCAGCCCCAGCATTTT.

This clone was observed a handful of times. This CDR3 is also generated by other DNA sequences in the sample. The V gene is TRBV9, the J gene TRBJ1-5; a possible D gene is TRBD1 (5 bases). The CDR3 is made up of 15 amino acids. Germline CDR1 SGDLS, CDR2 YYNGEE. The V and J ends lost 0 bases and 0 bases respectively, with 7 bases between them. In DNA form, the CDR3 reads TGTGCCAGCAGCGTAGAGGGGAATAGCAATCAGCCCCAGCATTTT. Translating gives CASSVEGNSNQPQHF.

The rearrangement uses TRBV3-1 (or the pseudogene TRBV3-2) and TRBJ2-2, with D unresolved. The CDR3 runs 11 residues. From germline, CDR1 is LGHDT and CDR2 YNNKEL (reference sequence). V gave up 10 bases and J gave up 2 bases, with 5 bases separating them. CDR3 bases: TGTGCCACCTCAAACACCGGGGAGCTGTTTTTT. Residues: CATSNTGELFF.

The chain employs TRBV12-3 or TRBV12-4 and TRBJ2-7; D is unresolved. This CDR3 contains 13 residues. The V end lost 6 bases, the J end lost 5 bases, and 14 bases lay between the germline ends. DNA of the CDR3: TGTGCCAGCAGGGTTACACCGGCCCACGAGCAGTACTTC. This sequence encodes CASRVTPAHEQYF.

This clone was counted a single time. The gene calls are TRBV3-1 (or the pseudogene TRBV3-2) and TRBJ2-5; 10 bases match TRBD1. This CDR3 has 13 amino acids. Trimming removed 3 bases from V and 7 bases from J; junction bases left unmatched: 2. CDR1 and CDR2 (germline): LGHDT, YNNKEL (reference sequence). In DNA, the CDR3 is TGTGCCAGCAGCCAGGGGACAGGGGTGACCCAGTACTTC. Translation gives CASSQGTGVTQYF.

The chain uses TRBV5-1 and TRBJ2-5; unclear D gene. CDR1 is SGHRS and CDR2 is YFSETQ in the germline V gene. Trimming took 1 base from V and 5 from J, leaving 9 bases between them. CDR3 length: 13 amino acids. This CDR3 is CASSLKIVETQYF. The CDR3 DNA reads as TGCGCCAGCAGCTTGAAAATAGTCGAGACCCAGTACTTC.

This clone turned up a few times. The CDR3 region has the DNA TGTGCCAGCTCGCCCCTATTCGGGGGCGGCGGCAATCAGCCCCAGCATTTT. Residues: CASSPLFGGGGNQPQHF. This chain connects TRBV18 to TRBJ1-5; D perhaps matches TRBD1 (6 bases). CDR1 and CDR2 from the germline V gene are KGHSH and LQKENI. Trimming shortened V by 6 bases and J by 2 bases, and 20 bases separated the two germline ends. This CDR3 is built from 17 residues.

The chain employs TRBV5-1 and TRBJ2-5; TRBD1 aligns across 10 bases. With V trimmed by 3 bases and J by 4 bases, 6 bases remained unmatched. The germline CDR1 and CDR2 sequences are SGHRS and YFSETQ. The CDR3 is made up of 15 amino acids. The CDR3 is CASSSTGGPRETQYF. The CDR3 DNA follows: TGCGCCAGCAGCTCGACAGGGGGCCCGCGAGAGACCCAGTACTTC.

This clone came up once. V usage is TRBV6-5 and J usage is TRBJ1-6; D gene uncertain. Trimming removed 2 bases at V and 6 bases at J, with 11 bases between. Germline V gene data show CDR1 as MNHEY and CDR2 as SVGAGI. The CDR3 runs 15 residues. CDR3 sequence (DNA): TGTGCCAGCAGTTACAATGGTGGGCTTAATTCACCCCTCCACTTT. Protein: CASSYNGGLNSPLHF.